This TCR beta chain was retrieved from a study of vaccination effects on CD4 cells after COVID-19. Profiling relied on immunoSEQ multiplex PCR, and the TCRdb table lists in-frame clones only, not all of them. The data show about 68,000 clones, about four fifths seen once. The length of the CDR3 is 13 residues. Germline V gene sequence: CDR1 SGHTA, CDR2 FQGNSA. The germline V and J ends were trimmed by 0 bases and 3 bases, with 6 bases remaining between them. This clone was observed a single time. Its antigen is not known. Sequencing in the ViraFEST assay came after antigen-specific CD4+ T cells had been expanded with viral peptide pools, which were used to stimulate PBMC. Following 10 days of culture, CD4+ T cells were isolated. Negative nucleocapsid antibody tests before and after vaccination confirmed no previous SARS-CoV-2 infection.

Specimen: CD4+ T cells from PBMCs cultured with SARS-CoV-2 spike peptides, collected before COVID-19 vaccination. The receptor's source is a human donor who received a COVID-19 vaccine. The chain has TRBV7-2 and TRBJ2-7; D is perhaps TRBD2 (6 bases). In DNA, the CDR3 is TGTGCCAGCAGCTTAGCGGAGGGCTACGAGCAGTACGTC. As protein: CASSLAEGYEQYV.